The entry below describes one T cell receptor (beta chain). This entry comes from a study of blood T cell repertoires in COVID-19. About the research overall: Acute-phase and convalescent COVID-19 samples originated in the United States, Italy and Spain. The analysed material was cDNA or gDNA that came from T cells, B-cell-depleted T cells, or PBMCs.

Measured with immunoSEQ multiplex PCR; TCRdb has only the in-frame clones, and not every one. Found here are 270,000 or so clones, more than 65% of them singletons; the top ten hold approximately 3.1%. The germline V gene has CDR1 SEHNR and CDR2 FQNEAQ (reference sequence). The length of the CDR3 is 14 residues. The germline V and J ends were trimmed by 2 bases and 2 bases, with 9 bases remaining between them. Material for sequencing was peripheral blood. The sequence was obtained from a woman aged 18-29 years with acute or convalescent COVID-19. The rearrangement links TRBV7-9 to TRBJ2-5; perhaps TRBD2 as D (6 bases). CDR3 residues: CASSLSAGQETQYF. CDR3 in DNA: TGTGCCAGCAGCTTATCAGCGGGTCAAGAGACCCAGTACTTC.